Listed below are T cell receptor beta chains from one sample, sequenced in a study of CD8 T cells in ankylosing spondylitis. TCRdb reprocessed the 5' RACE reads with MiXCR, giving one entry per CDR3 protein. Of some 63,000 distinct CDR3 sequences listed, 6.2% were seen once; the top ten hold approximately 4.5%. The material sequenced was synovial fluid, either unsorted or a sorted T cell fraction (not recorded which). Every receptor here comes from a male donor with ankylosing spondylitis. Each CDR3 is given with its conserved first and last residue. A D gene is named only where the DNA matches it firmly. Not all rows give a size; the values are once, few, many and, for expanded clones, a class.

V	D	size	J	DNA	CDR3
TRBV5-1	NA	many	TRBJ1-1	TGCGCCAGCAGTGCCGGGAAGAACACTGAAGCTTTCTTT	CASSAGKNTEAFF
TRBV20-1	TRBD1	many	TRBJ1-5	TGCAGTGCTCTTCCCCCCGACAGGGCCAATCAGCCCCAGCATTTT	CSALPPDRANQPQHF
TRBV5-1	TRBD2	many	TRBJ2-1	TGCGCCAGCAGCTGGGGACTAGCGGGGAAAGATGAGCAGTTCTTC	CASSWGLAGKDEQFF
TRBV12-3/TRBV12-4	NA	few	TRBJ1-2	TGTGCCAGCAGGGATAGAGGGCTCGGTGGCTACACCTTC	CASRDRGLGGYTF
TRBV6-2/TRBV6-3	TRBD1	many	TRBJ2-7	TGTGCCAGCAACAACGGGGACAGGGGGCTATACGAGCAGTACTTC	CASNNGDRGLYEQYF
TRBV5-5	NA	NA	TRBJ2-1	TGTGCCAGCAGCGCCTCTTCTACCGTCTCCTACAATGAGCAGTTCTTC	CASSASSTVSYNEQFF
TRBV3-1	NA	many	TRBJ2-7	TGTGCCAGCAGCCAAGGGGTCTCCTACAACTCCTACGAGCAGTACTTC	CASSQGVSYNSYEQYF
TRBV27	TRBD2	NA	TRBJ2-2	TGTGCCAGCAGAGCTCCGGGACTAGCGGCTACCGGGGAGCTGTTTTTT	CASRAPGLAATGELFF
TRBV7-6	NA	many	TRBJ2-2	TGTGCCAGCAGCTTAGTTCAGCAGACCGGGGAGCTGTTTTTT	CASSLVQQTGELFF
TRBV7-9	NA	NA	TRBJ2-1	TGTGCCAGCAGCTTAGCGGGCGGACACCTTTACAATGAGCAGTTCTTC	CASSLAGGHLYNEQFF
TRBV4-1	NA	many	TRBJ2-4	TGCGCCAGCAGCCAAACATGGGCGAGGACCCCCTTCCAAAACATTCAGTACTTC	CASSQTWARTPFQNIQYF
TRBV25-1	NA	many	TRBJ2-5	TGTGCCAGCAGAGATTGGGGGTACCAAGAGACCCAGTACTTC	CASRDWGYQETQYF
TRBV2	NA	many	TRBJ1-4	TGTGCCAGCGGACGGGGAACAGGAGAAGCTGCAACTAATGAAAAACTGTTTTTT	CASGRGTGEAATNEKLFF
TRBV7-2	NA	many	TRBJ2-3	TGTGCCAGCAGCTTTTTGGCGGGACCCCAGTATTTT	CASSFLAGPQYF
TRBV5-1	TRBD1	many	TRBJ1-1	TGCGCCAGCAGCCAAGGGGACAGGTCGATTGAAGCTTTCTTT	CASSQGDRSIEAFF
TRBV5-1	TRBD1	many	TRBJ2-1	TGCGCCAGCAGCTTGGGACAGGGGGCATACAATGAGCAGTTCTTC	CASSLGQGAYNEQFF
TRBV7-6	NA	many	TRBJ2-7	TGTGCCAGCAGCTTGGGAATGGTCTACGAGCAGTACTTC	CASSLGMVYEQYF
TRBV2	NA	NA	TRBJ2-5	TGTGCCAGCAGGGTTGAGCGCCTGTACCAAGAGACCCAGTACTTC	CASRVERLYQETQYF
TRBV2	NA	few	TRBJ1-5	TGTGCCAGCAATCGGAGGGAAAATAGCAATCAGCCCCAGCATTTT	CASNRRENSNQPQHF
TRBV29-1	NA	many	TRBJ1-2	TGCAGCGTTGAATTCGGGGGCTATGGCTACACCTTC	CSVEFGGYGYTF
TRBV20-1	TRBD2	many	TRBJ2-5	TGCAGTCTTATTCCGGGACTAACACAAGAGACCCAGTACTTC	CSLIPGLTQETQYF
TRBV10-3	NA	NA	TRBJ2-7	TGTGCCATCAGTGGGGCCCGCTCAGCGGAGTCAGACGAGCAGTACTTC	CAISGARSAESDEQYF
TRBV27	NA	few	TRBJ2-2	TGTGCCAGCCAGCCCCTTTTTGGCAACACCGGGGAGCTGTTTTTT	CASQPLFGNTGELFF
TRBV4-1	TRBD2	many	TRBJ2-2	TGCGCCAGCAGCCGATTCCTAGCGGGAGGACAAAGCGGGGAGCTGTTTTTT	CASSRFLAGGQSGELFF
TRBV20-1	NA	many	TRBJ1-5	TGCAGTGCTAGCCAGGGACAGCCCCAGCATTTT	CSASQGQPQHF
TRBV28	TRBD2	many	TRBJ2-7	TGTGCCAGCAGTTCTCGGATAGCGGGAGACTACGAGCAGTACTTC	CASSSRIAGDYEQYF
TRBV20-1	TRBD2	many	TRBJ2-1	TGCAGTGCTAGAGATCCGACTAGCGGGAGCTCCTACAATGAGCAGTTCTTC	CSARDPTSGSSYNEQFF
TRBV14	NA	few	TRBJ2-7	TGTGCCAGCAGCCAAGATGGGGGTTGGTCCGAGCAGTACTTC	CASSQDGGWSEQYF
TRBV7-3	NA	many	TRBJ2-5	TGTGCCAGCAGCCCCATGTGGGGGGAGACCCAGTACTTC	CASSPMWGETQYF
TRBV23-1	NA	NA	TRBJ2-7	TGCGCCAGCATCATCTGTGGGCAGTCGTATACCTACGAGCAGTACTTC	CASIICGQSYTYEQYF
TRBV7-6	NA	NA	TRBJ2-6	TGTGCCAGCAGCTCTGGGGTCAGGGGCGTCCTGACTTTC	CASSSGVRGVLTF
TRBV28	TRBD2	few	TRBJ2-7	TGTGCCAGCAGCCTAACTAGCGGAAGCGACGAGCAGTACTTC	CASSLTSGSDEQYF
TRBV3-1	NA	many	TRBJ2-7	TGTGCCAGCAGCCACGGTGTTGGGCAGTACTTC	CASSHGVGQYF
TRBV3-1	NA	few	TRBJ2-2	TGTGCCAGCAGCCAAGGAACATTTGTCACCGGGGAGCTGTTTTTT	CASSQGTFVTGELFF
TRBV20-1	NA	many	TRBJ2-1	TGCAGTGCCCCACAACCCGGGTCCCTCAATGAGCAGTTCTTC	CSAPQPGSLNEQFF
TRBV7-7	NA	many	TRBJ2-2	TGTGCTAGCAGCTTAGTACAGAACACCGGGGAGCTGTTTTTT	CASSLVQNTGELFF
TRBV5-1	NA	many	TRBJ2-7	TGCGCCAGCAGCTTGGTGGTAGCGACCTCCTACGAGCAGTACTTC	CASSLVVATSYEQYF
TRBV7-9	NA	many	TRBJ2-1	TGTGCCAGCAGCTTTAGGGGGACCACCTACAATGAGCAGTTCTTC	CASSFRGTTYNEQFF
TRBV5-4	NA	many	TRBJ2-5	TGTGCCAGCAGCATGGGAGGAAACCAAGAGACCCAGTACTTC	CASSMGGNQETQYF
TRBV20-1	NA	medium-sized	TRBJ2-3	TGCAGTGCTAGAACCCCTGGACCAGTCAGGGATACGCAGTATTTT	CSARTPGPVRDTQYF
TRBV7-2	NA	few	TRBJ2-3	TGTGCCAGCAGCTTAGCGGGGCGCCCGGCGGTCCCAGATACGCAGTATTTT	CASSLAGRPAVPDTQYF
TRBV4-1	TRBD1	NA	TRBJ1-2	TGCGCCAGCAGCCAAGATTTGCCCGGGACAGGGTATGGCTACACCTTC	CASSQDLPGTGYGYTF
TRBV3-1	TRBD2	many	TRBJ2-3	TGTGCCAGCAGCCAAGATCAACTAGCGGGAGCAGATACGCAGTATTTT	CASSQDQLAGADTQYF
TRBV7-2	NA	NA	TRBJ2-7	TGTGCCAGCAGCCCCCGGGACGGGGCCTACGAGCAGTACTTC	CASSPRDGAYEQYF
TRBV7-3	NA	few	TRBJ2-1	TGTGCCAGCAGTACCGTCCCTCTTGGCGATGAGCAGTTCTTC	CASSTVPLGDEQFF
TRBV4-1	TRBD1	NA	TRBJ2-1	TGCGCCAGCAGCCCCCGACAGGGCCCCTACAATGAGCAGTTCTTC	CASSPRQGPYNEQFF
TRBV5-5	NA	few	TRBJ2-7	TGTGCCAGCAGCTTGGCCGAGGGGTGGGGATACGAGCAGTACTTC	CASSLAEGWGYEQYF
TRBV7-8	TRBD1	many	TRBJ2-7	TGTGCCAGCAGCTCAGACAGGGACTCCTACGAGCAGTACTTC	CASSSDRDSYEQYF
TRBV29-1	NA	many	TRBJ2-5	TGCAGCGTTTCTGAGGGCCAAGAGACCCAGTACTTC	CSVSEGQETQYF
TRBV10-3	TRBD2	few	TRBJ2-1	TGTGCGAACTCAGCAGCGGGAGGGCCAAATGAGCAGTTCTTC	CANSAAGGPNEQFF
TRBV6-1	NA	NA	TRBJ1-5	TGTGCCAGCAGTGACCCGGGGCAAGCGTTCAATCGTGCCCAGCATTTT	CASSDPGQAFNRAQHF
TRBV12-3/TRBV12-4	NA	few	TRBJ2-3	TGTGCCAGCAGCTCGGACTTCAGTACGCAGTATTTT	CASSSDFSTQYF
TRBV15	TRBD2	few	TRBJ2-7	TGTGCCACCAGCACAAGACTAGCGGGAGCCTACGAGCAGTACTTC	CATSTRLAGAYEQYF
TRBV7-8	NA	few	TRBJ1-2	TGTGCCAGCAGCTTAATGGCGCAACCCTATGGCTACACCTTC	CASSLMAQPYGYTF
TRBV20-1	TRBD1	many	TRBJ2-7	TGCAGTGCTAGGTCAGGACAGGCGGTGCATGAGCAGTACTTC	CSARSGQAVHEQYF